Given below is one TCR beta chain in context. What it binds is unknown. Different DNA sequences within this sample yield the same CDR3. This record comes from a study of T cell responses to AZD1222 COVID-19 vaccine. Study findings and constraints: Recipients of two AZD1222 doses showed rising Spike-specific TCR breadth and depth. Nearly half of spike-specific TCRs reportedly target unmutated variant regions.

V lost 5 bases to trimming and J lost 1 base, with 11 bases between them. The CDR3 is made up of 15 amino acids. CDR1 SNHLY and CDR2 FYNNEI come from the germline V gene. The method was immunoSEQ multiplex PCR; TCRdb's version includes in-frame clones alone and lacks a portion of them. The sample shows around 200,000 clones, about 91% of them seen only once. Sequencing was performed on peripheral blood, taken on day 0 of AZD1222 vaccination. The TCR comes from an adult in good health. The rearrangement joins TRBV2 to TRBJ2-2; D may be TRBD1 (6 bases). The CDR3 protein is CASSPTGLNTGELFF. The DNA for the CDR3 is TGTGCCAGCAGTCCTACAGGGCTGAACACCGGGGAGCTGTTTTTT.